Below, 11 T cell receptor beta chains from the same sample are listed, as sequenced in a study of blood T cell repertoires in COVID-19. The assay was immunoSEQ multiplex PCR, and TCRdb's table has in-frame clones only and misses some. The profile shows 140,000 or so clones, around 87% of them singletons. Sequenced: peripheral blood. These TCRs come from a human donor in a cohort sampled during active COVID-19.

V and J are TRBV6-5 and TRBJ2-3, with D possibly being TRBD2 (6 bases). The CDR3 contains 15 residues. CDR1 and CDR2 (germline): MNHEY, SVGAGI. V shed 5 bases and J shed 4 bases, with 16 bases lying between them. This CDR3 is CASSTGVNRADTQYF. The CDR3 bases are TGTGCCAGCAGTACGGGGGTTAATAGGGCAGATACGCAGTATTTT.

This clone qualifies as medium-sized (0.01 to 0.1%). Germline is not matched at one junction end, which may reflect a read error. The rearrangement uses TRBV7-3 and TRBJ2-2; 13 bases line up with TRBD2. The CDR3 has 16 residues. Germline CDR1 and CDR2: SGHTA and FQGTGA. CDR3 region: CASSLTSGGAPGELFF. DNA for the CDR3: TGTGCCAGCAGTTTAACTAGCGGGGGGGCCCCCGGGGAGCTGTTTTTT. The complete variable domain, with remaining parts taken from reference TRBV7-3 and TRBJ2-2, reads GAGVSQTPSNKVTEKGKYVELRCDPISGHTALYWYRQSLGQGPEFLIYFQGTGAADDSGLPNDRFFAVRPEGSVSTLKIQRTERGDSAVYLCASSLTSGGAPGELFFGEGSRLTVL.

The genes are TRBV11-2 and TRBJ1-2; TRBD1 might be the D (5 bases). V dropped 1 base and J dropped 4 bases, with 10 bases sitting between them. CDR3 length: 14 residues. CDR1 and CDR2 (germline): SGHAT, FQNNGV. CDR3 region: CASSLVGAAYGYTF. The CDR3 DNA reads as TGTGCCAGCAGCTTAGTAGGGGCGGCCTATGGCTACACCTTC. Looking up the rest from reference TRBV11-2 and TRBJ1-2 gives the full variable domain: EAGVAQSPRYKIIEKRQSVAFWCNPISGHATLYWYQQILGQGPKLLIQFQNNGVVDDSQLPKDRFSAERLKGVDSTLKIQPAKLEDSAVYLCASSLVGAAYGYTFGSGTRLTVV.

In its sample, this clone was seen a few times. The chain employs TRBV2 and TRBJ1-2, with D unresolved. The germline V gene encodes CDR1 SNHLY and CDR2 FYNNEI. Trimming cost V 6 bases and J 0 bases, with 11 bases left between them. The CDR3 is 14 residues long. The CDR3 DNA reads TGTGCCAGCAGAGAGGACTGGACTAACTATGGCTACACCTTC. Translated: CASREDWTNYGYTF.

The chain joins TRBV6-2 or TRBV6-3 to TRBJ2-7; 7 nucleotides agree with TRBD1. Trimming took 6 bases from V and 2 from J; bases not matched to a gene: 7. The CDR3 is 14 residues long. The germline V gene encodes CDR1 MNHEY and CDR2 SVGEGT. The CDR3, as DNA: TGTGCCAGCAGCAGGGGGACCGGGCCCTACGAGCAGTACTTC. Residues: CASSRGTGPYEQYF.

This chain joins TRBV4-2 and TRBJ2-7, with D possibly matching TRBD2 (6 bases). V was cut by 1 base and J by 0 bases, with 7 bases left in between. The CDR3 length is 14 residues. Germline V gives CDR1 LGHNA, CDR2 YNFKEQ. The DNA for the CDR3 is TGTGCCAGCAGCCAAGCGACTAGCTCCTACGAGCAGTACTTC. Translation: CASSQATSSYEQYF.

The chain uses TRBV5-5 and TRBJ2-1, with D tentatively TRBD1 (7 bases). Germline values: CDR1 SGHKS, CDR2 YYEKEE (reference sequence). CDR3 length equals 18 residues. Trimming took 0 bases from V and 7 from J, leaving 23 bases between them. CDR3 region: CASSLGRDRPGRRNEQFF. CDR3 sequence (DNA): TGTGCCAGCAGCTTGGGCCGGGACAGACCCGGGAGAAGGAATGAGCAGTTCTTC.

The chain employs TRBV25-1 and TRBJ2-7; 8 positions agree with TRBD2. Looked up from germline, CDR1 is MGHDK and CDR2 is SYGVNS. This CDR3 spans 15 amino acids. Trimming cost V 6 bases and J 7 bases; bases outside gene matches: 14. The CDR3 loop reads CASSGPGGPTLEQYF. CDR3 DNA sequence: TGTGCCAGCAGCGGCCCGGGAGGGCCTACGTTGGAGCAGTACTTC.

This chain links TRBV27 with TRBJ1-5; D might be TRBD1 (5 bases). The CDR3 runs 15 residues. The germline V gene has CDR1 MNHEY and CDR2 SMNVEV (reference sequence). The V and J ends lost 5 bases and 10 bases respectively, with 21 bases between them. The CDR3 region has the DNA TGTGCCAGCAGTGCGGGCTCTCCTACCGGGGGTCCCCAGCATTTT. As protein: CASSAGSPTGGPQHF.

This clone was seen only once. The chain has TRBV5-3 and TRBJ1-2, with 8 bases lining up with TRBD1. TRBV5-3 is treated as an ORF (open reading frame) with a function not yet certain. V trimming: 1 base; J trimming: 8 bases; junction bases outside the gene matches: 7. This CDR3 region has 14 residues. Here the CDR3 reads CARSLMGQACGYTF. DNA of the CDR3: TGTGCCAGAAGCTTGATGGGACAGGCGTGCGGCTACACCTTC.

The chain recombines TRBV21-1 with TRBJ2-1; the table names TRBD2, a call not compared with the DNA. TRBV21-1 is listed as a pseudogene. This CDR3 is built from 17 residues. In nucleotides, the CDR3 is TGTGCCAGCAGACGGACTAGCGGGGGCTTATCCTACAATGAGCAGTTCTTC. Protein: CASRRTSGGLSYNEQFF.